The T cell receptor (beta chain) described here comes from a study of blood T cell repertoires in COVID-19. This clone turned up a few times. Germline CDR1 reads SGHVS; CDR2 reads FQNEAQ. The CDR3 is 11 amino acids. The V and J ends lost 5 bases and 1 base respectively, with 3 bases between them. Data came from immunoSEQ multiplex PCR; TCRdb stores just in-frame clones and leaves some out. The sample shows 35,000 to 45,000 clones, about 90% of them seen only once. This TCR was sampled from a man aged 50 to 60 with active COVID-19. The chain recombines TRBV7-8 with TRBJ2-7; D not certain. Sequencing was carried out using peripheral blood. CDR3 sequence: CASSISYEQYF. The DNA for the CDR3 is TGTGCCAGCAGCATATCCTACGAGCAGTACTTC.